This TCR beta chain was sequenced for a study of cytomegalovirus exposure and HLA in healthy donors. On this clone: Antigen: not known.

Trimming pared 2 bases from V and 7 bases from J, leaving 15 bases between. The CDR3 loop spans 14 amino acids. From germline, CDR1 is MGHRA and CDR2 YSYEKL. In the PCR, 60 Vbeta and 13 Jbeta primers were used. This table comes from immunoSEQ multiplex PCR, and its TCRdb copy is limited to in-frame clones, with some not included. The sample has about 210,000 clones; over 60% are singletons. Overall study findings and caveats: Immune exposure information available was restricted to CMV serostatus.

Each donor's status was that of a healthy bone marrow donor. The clonotype originates from a male donor in good health and CMV-seronegative. Specimen: PBMCs. V usage is TRBV4-1 and J usage is TRBJ2-7, with D possibly matching TRBD1 (6 bases). CDR3 nucleotide sequence: TGCGCCAGCAGCCAACAGGGGAGTAGGGGGGAGCAGTACTTC. It encodes CASSQQGSRGEQYF.